The 17 T cell receptor beta chains in this list originate from one sample, sequenced in a study of cytomegalovirus exposure and HLA in healthy donors. 13 Jbeta primers and 60 Vbeta primers were used for the PCR. Method: immunoSEQ multiplex PCR; TCRdb's copy keeps in-frame clones and lacks some. The table lists about 120,000 clones, 75% to 85% of them singletons. Sequenced: PBMCs. Receptors originate from a female donor in good health and CMV-seropositive.

This chain uses TRBV15 with TRBJ1-4; the D gene is possibly TRBD1 (5 bases). In germline, CDR1 is LNHNV, CDR2 YYDKDF (reference sequence). CDR3 length equals 15 residues. V gave up 3 bases and J gave up 6 bases, with 14 bases separating them. CDR3 bases: TGTGCCACCAGCAGCCCAGGGCGCGCCCATGAAAAACTGTTTTTT. Protein: CATSSPGRAHEKLFF.

V gene TRBV19 combines with J gene TRBJ1-1; the D is unclear. Germline V gene lookup returns CDR1 LNHDA and CDR2 SQIVND (reference sequence). The CDR3 contains 13 residues. V was pared by 8 bases and J by 5 bases, with 15 bases between. CDR3 in DNA: TGTGCCAGTTACCAGTACGCGGGAACTGAAGCTTTCTTT. The encoded protein is CASYQYAGTEAFF. Full variable domain (outside the CDR3, taken from reference TRBV19 and TRBJ1-1): DGGITQSPKYLFRKEGQNVTLSCEQNLNHDAMYWYRQDPGQGLRLIYYSQIVNDFQKGDIAEGYSVSREKKESFPLTVTSAQKNPTAFYLCASYQYAGTEAFFGQGTRLTVV.

The rearrangement joins TRBV27 to TRBJ1-2; D is perhaps TRBD1 (6 bases). The CDR3 is 13 residues long. Deletions cut 5 bases from V and 7 bases from J, with 14 bases between. Germline V gene sequence: CDR1 MNHEY, CDR2 SMNVEV (reference sequence). CDR3 DNA sequence: TGTGCCAGCAGTCCGCTACAGGGTTCTGGCTACACCTTC. This translates into CASSPLQGSGYTF.

V and J are TRBV4-3 and TRBJ1-2; a weak D match, TRBD1 (5 bases). This CDR3 is built from 17 residues. Trimming pared 1 base from V and 4 bases from J, leaving 19 bases between. The germline gives CDR1 LGHNA, CDR2 YSLEER. The CDR3 DNA reads as TGCGCCAGCAGCCAAGGAAGAGGATTCGACAGCCTCTATGGCTACACCTTC. Residues: CASSQGRGFDSLYGYTF.

This clone showed up just a few times. The rearrangement uses TRBV19 and TRBJ1-1; TRBD1 matches 10 bases. This CDR3 is 15 amino acids long. V trimming: 5 bases; J trimming: 1 base; junction bases outside the gene matches: 4. Germline V lookup: CDR1 LNHDA, CDR2 SQIVND (reference sequence). In nucleotides, the CDR3 is TGTGCCAGTAGTCCCCGACAGGGGGCGAACACTGAAGCTTTCTTT. Its translation is CASSPRQGANTEAFF.

The chain has TRBV2 and TRBJ2-3; TRBD1 aligns across 9 bases. In germline, CDR1 is SNHLY, CDR2 FYNNEI. The CDR3 sequence is 14 residues long. J gave up 1 base and V 8 bases, and 4 bases lay outside the gene matches. The CDR3 reads CASLRDRGTDTQYF. The CDR3 DNA follows: TGTGCCAGCCTCCGGGACAGGGGCACAGATACGCAGTATTTT. The entire variable domain, with the rest obtained from reference TRBV2 and TRBJ2-3, is as follows: EPEVTQTPSHQVTQMGQEVILRCVPISNHLYFYWYRQILGQKVEFLVSFYNNEISEKSEIFDDQFSVERPDGSNFTLKIRSTKLEDSAMYFCASLRDRGTDTQYFGPGTRLTVL.

The chain is built from TRBV7-9 and TRBJ1-2; the D is unclear. CDR3 length equals 15 residues. V dropped 5 bases and J dropped 2 bases, with 15 bases sitting between them. Germline values: CDR1 SEHNR, CDR2 FQNEAQ (reference sequence). For the CDR3, the DNA is TGTGCCAGCAGCAAGCCCCGGGAAGAAAACTATGGCTACACCTTC. Protein: CASSKPREENYGYTF.

J is TRBJ2-5 and V is TRBV4-1, with D possibly being TRBD1 (5 bases). V lost 1 base and J lost 3, with 15 bases in between. Germline V gene lookup returns CDR1 MGHRA and CDR2 YSYEKL. This CDR3 has 16 residues. The CDR3 DNA follows: TGCGCCAGCAGCCAAGTTATAACAGGTTGGGAAGAGACCCAGTACTTC. It is translated as CASSQVITGWEETQYF.

The chain carries TRBV19 and TRBJ1-1; 7 bases are shared with TRBD1. Unmatched junction bases numbered 6, after V lost 5 bases and J lost 0 bases. Germline values: CDR1 LNHDA, CDR2 SQIVND (reference sequence). The CDR3 has 15 residues. In DNA, the CDR3 is TGTGCCAGTAGTGCGACAGGGTTCATGAACACTGAAGCTTTCTTT. This translates into CASSATGFMNTEAFF.

The V gene is TRBV5-1, the J gene TRBJ1-1; D uncertain. With 5 bases removed from V and 5 bases from J, the gap between germline ends came to 10 bases. Per the germline V gene, CDR1 is SGHRS and CDR2 is YFSETQ. CDR3 length equals 12 residues. In DNA form, the CDR3 reads TGCGCCAGCAGACAAGAGGGTACTGAAGCTTTCTTT. Translated, it gives CASRQEGTEAFF.

This clone was detected only once. V and J are TRBV30 and TRBJ2-3; D perhaps matches TRBD1 (6 bases). Germline V gene data show CDR1 as GTSNPN and CDR2 as SVGIG (reference sequence). Trimming cost V 6 bases and J 2 bases, with 12 bases left between them. The CDR3 consists of 13 residues. This chain's CDR3 is CACQGRLTDTQYF. The CDR3, as DNA: TGTGCCTGTCAGGGGAGACTCACAGATACGCAGTATTTT.

This chain joins TRBV30 and TRBJ2-7; D might be TRBD2 (5 bases). CDR3 length: 13 residues. Germline CDR1 reads GTSNPN; CDR2 reads SVGIG (reference sequence). V dropped 0 bases and J dropped 2 bases, with 8 bases sitting between them. CDR3 nucleotide sequence: TGTGCCTGGAGTGTACACGGGACCTACGAGCAGTACTTC. The encoded protein is CAWSVHGTYEQYF.

This clone was seen once. This rearrangement joins TRBV28 to TRBJ1-2, with 8 bases lining up with TRBD1. Germline V gene sequence: CDR1 MDHEN, CDR2 SYDVKM. Trimming at V came to 7 bases and at J to 7 bases, leaving 14 bases not matched to a gene. The CDR3 sequence is 15 residues long. CDR3 nucleotides: TGTGCCAGCACCAAACCGGGACAGGTTGAACTTGGCTACACCTTC. Its translation: CASTKPGQVELGYTF.

This chain links TRBV27 with TRBJ1-6, with TRBD1 identical over 11 bases. The ends lost 1 base at V and 11 bases at J; junction bases unmatched: 1. The CDR3 consists of 14 residues. Per the germline V gene, CDR1 is MNHEY and CDR2 is SMNVEV (reference sequence). The CDR3 region is CASSLLGQGAPLHF. Written as DNA, the CDR3 is TGTGCCAGCAGTTTATTGGGACAGGGGGCACCCCTCCACTTT.

The gene calls are TRBV5-4 and TRBJ2-6; TRBD2 agrees at 8 bases. Per germline, CDR1 SGHNT and CDR2 YYREEE (reference sequence). The V segment lost 0 bases and the J segment 2 bases; nucleotides outside the gene matches: 7. The CDR3 spans 18 residues. CDR3 in DNA: TGTGCCAGCAGCTTGGAGGCGGGGGGTGAAACTGGGGCCAACGTCCTGACTTTC. It encodes CASSLEAGGETGANVLTF.

The chain recombines TRBV27 with TRBJ2-2, with D maybe TRBD2 (5 bases). The CDR3 runs 14 residues. V dropped 2 bases and J dropped 4 bases, with 8 bases sitting between them. The germline CDR1 and CDR2 sequences are MNHEY and SMNVEV (reference sequence). The CDR3 DNA follows: TGTGCCAGCAGTTTACGGGGAAGCACCGGGGAGCTGTTTTTT. Translated, it gives CASSLRGSTGELFF.

This chain links TRBV5-4 with TRBJ1-1, with 7 bases identical to TRBD1. Germline loops: CDR1 SGHNT, CDR2 YYREEE (reference sequence). V lost 3 bases to trimming and J lost 8 bases; unmatched junction nucleotides: 7. The CDR3 is made up of 13 amino acids. This CDR3 reads CASSSGQVQEAFF. Written as DNA, the CDR3 is TGTGCCAGCAGCTCCGGACAGGTCCAGGAAGCTTTCTTT.